Each of the 20 T cell receptor beta chains below was sequenced from the same sample in a study of T cell responses to AZD1222 COVID-19 vaccine. Sequencing was performed with immunoSEQ multiplex PCR; in TCRdb, only in-frame clones are kept and a portion is missing. Altogether over 150,000 clones are present, about nine tenths being singletons, with the ten largest covering around 5.2%. The sample consisted of peripheral blood, taken on day 0 of AZD1222 vaccination. Source of these receptors: an adult in good health.

This clone was seen a handful of times. The rearrangement uses TRBV5-1 and TRBJ2-7; the D gene is possibly TRBD2 (6 bases). V was cut by 4 bases and J by 3 bases, with 20 bases left in between. CDR1 and CDR2 from the germline V gene are SGHRS and YFSETQ. CDR3 length equals 16 residues. CDR3 nucleotides: TGCGCCAGCAGCCCGGGTGGCGGGGCGACAATCTACGAGCAGTACTTC. Protein product: CASSPGGGATIYEQYF.

V usage is TRBV5-1 and J usage is TRBJ2-7, with D tentatively TRBD2 (5 bases). CDR3 length: 15 amino acids. The germline gives CDR1 SGHRS, CDR2 YFSETQ. V was cut by 1 base and J by 3 bases, with 14 bases left in between. For the CDR3, the DNA is TGCGCCAGCAGCTTGTTTGAGGGCCATATCTACGAGCAGTACTTC. Translation: CASSLFEGHIYEQYF.

The genes are TRBV7-9 and TRBJ1-2; D gene ambiguous. CDR3 length equals 14 residues. Trimming took 5 bases from V and 4 from J, leaving 14 bases between them. In germline, CDR1 is SEHNR, CDR2 FQNEAQ (reference sequence). CDR3 coding DNA: TGTGCCAGCAGCCAAATCCGGGGAGCCTATGGCTACACCTTC. Translated, it gives CASSQIRGAYGYTF.

The chain links TRBV19 to TRBJ2-2; D call uncertain. V lost 3 bases and J 6 bases, leaving 11 bases between the germline ends. Germline CDR1 LNHDA, CDR2 SQIVND (reference sequence). CDR3 size: 14 residues. The DNA of the CDR3 is TGTGCCAGTAGTATCTCCAGCGCGGCCGGGGAGCTGTTTTTT. This codes for CASSISSAAGELFF. The full variable domain, rest sourced from reference TRBV19 and TRBJ2-2, is DGGITQSPKYLFRKEGQNVTLSCEQNLNHDAMYWYRQDPGQGLRLIYYSQIVNDFQKGDIAEGYSVSREKKESFPLTVTSAQKNPTAFYLCASSISSAAGELFFGEGSRLTVL.

V usage is TRBV19 and J usage is TRBJ2-3, with D tentatively TRBD1 or TRBD2 (5 bases each). Germline CDR1 and CDR2: LNHDA and SQIVND (reference sequence). V lost 5 bases and J 0 bases, leaving 9 bases between the germline ends. The CDR3 runs to 14 residues. CDR3 sequence reads: CASSRDPSTDTQYF. CDR3 nucleotide sequence: TGTGCCAGTAGTCGGGACCCTAGCACAGATACGCAGTATTTT. Full variable domain (remainder filled in from reference TRBV19 and TRBJ2-3): DGGITQSPKYLFRKEGQNVTLSCEQNLNHDAMYWYRQDPGQGLRLIYYSQIVNDFQKGDIAEGYSVSREKKESFPLTVTSAQKNPTAFYLCASSRDPSTDTQYFGPGTRLTVL.

The genes are TRBV7-9 and TRBJ1-6; TRBD1 is a possible D gene (6 bases). The length of the CDR3 is 14 residues. With 3 bases removed from V and 7 bases from J, the gap between germline ends came to 10 bases. CDR1 and CDR2 from the germline V gene are SEHNR and FQNEAQ (reference sequence). The CDR3 loop reads CASSFEGENSPLHF. CDR3 coding DNA: TGTGCCAGCAGCTTCGAGGGGGAGAATTCACCCCTCCACTTT.

In this sample, this clone turned up a few times. The chain couples TRBV24-1 to TRBJ1-5; no reliable D call. Trimming left V 4 bases short and J 4 bases short, with 16 bases between. The germline gives CDR1 KGHDR, CDR2 SFDVKD. The CDR3 is made up of 16 amino acids. The CDR3 protein is CATSEARVGSNQPQHF. The DNA for the CDR3 is TGTGCCACCAGTGAGGCACGGGTGGGGTCTAATCAGCCCCAGCATTTT.

This chain joins TRBV4-2 and TRBJ1-1, with a possible D match to TRBD1 (5 bases). The germline V and J ends were trimmed by 3 bases and 6 bases, with 14 bases remaining between them. Germline CDR1 is LGHNA and CDR2 is YNFKEQ. The CDR3 has 14 residues. Here the CDR3 reads CASSQSRVSAEAFF. The CDR3 coding sequence is TGTGCCAGCAGCCAGTCCAGGGTGTCAGCTGAAGCTTTCTTT.

The gene calls are TRBV9 and TRBJ2-1; no definite D call. CDR1 is SGDLS, CDR2 YYNGEE, per germline. This CDR3 has 13 residues. V was pared by 2 bases and J by 9 bases, with 12 bases between. The CDR3 is CASSVDGSVEQFF. The CDR3 DNA is TGTGCCAGCAGCGTCGACGGTTCCGTTGAGCAGTTCTTC.

This sequence joins TRBV28 and TRBJ1-6; D is ambiguous. The CDR3 runs to 11 residues. Germline V gives CDR1 MDHEN, CDR2 SYDVKM. The V gene lost 2 bases and the J gene lost 10 bases, with 3 bases spanning the gap. The CDR3 sequence: CASSLRSPLHF. In DNA form, the CDR3 reads TGTGCCAGCAGTTTAAGGTCACCCCTCCACTTT.

The V call is TRBV12-3 or TRBV12-4, the J call TRBJ1-2, with D possibly TRBD1 on 5 matching bases. With 10 bases removed from V and 0 bases from J, the gap between germline ends came to 12 bases. The CDR3 consists of 13 residues. DNA of the CDR3: TGTGCCACCCCGCGGGACTCTAACTATGGCTACACCTTC. Amino acid sequence: CATPRDSNYGYTF.

This clone was seen more than once but under ten times. J is TRBJ2-7 and V is TRBV3-1 (or the pseudogene TRBV3-2); TRBD1 agrees at 8 bases. Germline V gene sequence: CDR1 LGHDT, CDR2 YNNKEL (reference sequence). V shed 1 base, J shed 3 bases, and the junction held 5 bases outside the gene matches. The length of the CDR3 is 15 residues. As DNA, the CDR3 is TGTGCCAGCAGCCAAGCTCGGACAGGGCGCTACGAGCAGTACTTC. Residues: CASSQARTGRYEQYF.

On this clone itself: This same CDR3 is encoded by further DNA sequences in the sample. The chain combines TRBV28 with TRBJ1-5; the match to TRBD1 covers 10 bases. Per the germline V gene, CDR1 is MDHEN and CDR2 is SYDVKM. V shed 4 bases, J shed 4 bases, and the junction held 1 base outside the gene matches. The CDR3 sequence is 14 residues long. CDR3 loop: CASSSGQGNQPQHF. CDR3 sequence (DNA): TGTGCCAGCAGTTCGGGACAGGGGAATCAGCCCCAGCATTTT.

This rearrangement joins TRBV3-1 (or the pseudogene TRBV3-2) to TRBJ1-4, with 7 bases that match TRBD1. CDR1 is LGHDT and CDR2 is YNNKEL in the germline V gene (reference sequence). The CDR3 has 16 residues. V lost 8 bases, J lost 8 bases, and 17 bases stayed unmatched. The CDR3 DNA sequence: TGTGCCAGCCGGAGACAGGGCGGGGCTGGGCGCGAAAAACTGTTTTTT. It is translated as CASRRQGGAGREKLFF.

This clone came up once. The chain recombines TRBV19 with TRBJ1-2, with D perhaps TRBD1 (5 bases). Looked up from germline, CDR1 is LNHDA and CDR2 is SQIVND (reference sequence). The CDR3 sequence is 13 residues long. The V gene lost 5 bases and the J gene lost 9 bases, with 16 bases spanning the gap. The DNA of the CDR3 is TGTGCCAGTAGTCCTACGACAGACCAGAGCTACACCTTC. Protein sequence: CASSPTTDQSYTF.

This clone was seen a handful of times. The gene calls are TRBV28 and TRBJ1-1; D ambiguous. V lost 6 bases, J lost 4 bases, and 9 bases lay in between. Germline V CDR1 and CDR2: MDHEN, SYDVKM. This CDR3 has 12 amino acids. CDR3 region: CASRVGSTEAFF. CDR3 coding DNA: TGTGCCAGCAGGGTTGGATCCACTGAAGCTTTCTTT.

V usage is TRBV27 and J usage is TRBJ2-7, with D perhaps matching TRBD2 (6 bases). The CDR3 has 16 residues. Germline V lookup: CDR1 MNHEY, CDR2 SMNVEV (reference sequence). Trimming cost V 0 bases and J 4 bases, with 16 bases left between them. The CDR3: CASSLSGRRGGYEQYF. The CDR3 nucleotides are TGTGCCAGCAGTTTATCAGGGCGGCGGGGTGGGTACGAGCAGTACTTC.

The J gene is TRBJ2-2, the V gene TRBV5-1; tentative D call: TRBD1 (7 bases). CDR3 length: 14 amino acids. V dropped 4 bases and J dropped 6 bases, with 13 bases sitting between them. CDR1 is SGHRS and CDR2 is YFSETQ in the germline V gene. The CDR3 loop is CASSLDREAGELFF. CDR3 sequence (DNA): TGCGCCAGCAGCCTAGACAGGGAGGCCGGGGAGCTGTTTTTT.

The rearrangement uses TRBV27 and TRBJ1-3, with 7 bases fitting TRBD1. This CDR3 has 16 amino acids. V lost 2 bases to trimming and J lost 0 bases; unmatched junction nucleotides: 4. Germline V CDR1 and CDR2: MNHEY, SMNVEV (reference sequence). The CDR3 reads CASSLTGVNSGNTIYF. For the CDR3, the DNA is TGTGCCAGCAGTTTAACAGGGGTAAACTCTGGAAACACCATATATTTT.

V gene TRBV28 combines with J gene TRBJ2-7; 10 bases agree with TRBD1. The CDR3 has 18 amino acids. V lost 1 base to trimming and J lost 4 bases; unmatched junction nucleotides: 13. Germline CDR1 MDHEN, CDR2 SYDVKM. CDR3 bases: TGTGCCAGCAGTTTATATCTCCCGGGGACAGGGGCACGGTACGAGCAGTACTTC. This translates into CASSLYLPGTGARYEQYF.